The 17 T cell receptor beta chains below come from one sample, sequenced in a study of memory CD8 T cells in hepatitis C reinfection. As for time point: pre-reinfection, 55 to 20 weeks before reinfection detection. Sorted cells were sequenced directly ex vivo without any in vitro expansion. The repertoire was sequenced with immunoSEQ multiplex PCR; TCRdb's copy has only in-frame clones and lacks some. The sample yields approximately 51,000 clones, under 90% seen once. The sample comprised naive CD8+ T cells sorted from blood. These receptors came from a man aged 18 to 35 with hepatitis C virus infection.

The chain is built from TRBV29-1 and TRBJ1-1; D gene unclear. CDR3 length: 10 amino acids. Germline CDR1 reads SQVTM; CDR2 reads ANQGSEA. The ends were cut back, 5 bases at V and 4 bases at J, with 5 bases in the middle. The CDR3 coding sequence is TGCAGCGTTCGGGTCACTGAAGCTTTCTTT. Protein: CSVRVTEAFF.

This clone has just one count. V usage is TRBV5-8 and J usage is TRBJ1-2; no reliable D call. The germline CDR1 and CDR2 sequences are SGHTS and YDEGEE. The V end lost 0 bases, the J end lost 3 bases, and 6 bases lay between the germline ends. The CDR3 has 13 residues. The DNA for the CDR3 is TGTGCCAGCAGCTTGGCGTCGGACTATGGCTACACCTTC. Translation: CASSLASDYGYTF.

The V call is TRBV5-5, the J call TRBJ2-3; 8 bases line up with TRBD1. Germline CDR1 SGHKS, CDR2 YYEKEE (reference sequence). The CDR3 contains 16 residues. V dropped 4 bases and J dropped 0; count of bases not matched to a gene: 7. For the CDR3, the DNA is TGTGCCAGCAGCCATCAGGGGGCGTGGAGCACAGATACGCAGTATTTT. It is translated as CASSHQGAWSTDTQYF.

The V gene is TRBV27, the J gene TRBJ2-1; D remains unclear. Germline V gene data show CDR1 as MNHEY and CDR2 as SMNVEV (reference sequence). The V gene lost 0 bases and the J gene lost 8 bases, with 8 bases spanning the gap. This CDR3 has 13 amino acids. The CDR3 region has the DNA TGTGCCAGCAGTTTATCTAGCCTGGATGAGCAGTTCTTC. This codes for CASSLSSLDEQFF.

The V and J genes are TRBV27 and TRBJ2-1; 13 bases fit TRBD2. In germline, CDR1 is MNHEY, CDR2 SMNVEV (reference sequence). With V trimmed by 7 bases and J by 8 bases, 8 bases remained unmatched. The CDR3 covers 15 residues. Written as DNA, the CDR3 is TGTGCCAGCACCCCCGGGACTAGCGGGACCCATGAGCAGTTCTTC. This translates into CASTPGTSGTHEQFF.

The chain uses TRBV29-1 and TRBJ1-1, with unresolved D. The CDR3 totals 12 residues. Germline CDR1 and CDR2: SQVTM and ANQGSEA. The V and J ends lost 0 bases and 7 bases respectively, with 9 bases between them. The CDR3: CSVEDLSNEAFF. Here the CDR3 DNA reads TGCAGCGTTGAAGATCTAAGTAATGAAGCTTTCTTT.

This clone was counted a single time. The chain has TRBV28 and TRBJ2-7, with 8 bases that match TRBD2. V trimming: 5 bases; J trimming: 0 bases; junction bases outside the gene matches: 12. CDR1 is MDHEN and CDR2 is SYDVKM in the germline V gene. This CDR3 has 17 amino acids. Written as DNA, the CDR3 is TGTGCCAGCAGTCCAAGGACAGCCGGGACTAGCTCCTACGAGCAGTACTTC. This sequence encodes CASSPRTAGTSSYEQYF.

The V gene is TRBV15, the J gene TRBJ2-1, with D possibly matching TRBD1 (7 bases). Germline V gives CDR1 LNHNV, CDR2 YYDKDF (reference sequence). Trimming cost V 0 bases and J 7 bases, with 16 bases left between them. The CDR3 extends over 16 amino acids. CDR3 sequence reads: CATSRDLSGGLNEQFF. CDR3 sequence (DNA): TGTGCCACCAGCAGAGATTTGTCAGGGGGGCTGAATGAGCAGTTCTTC.

The CDR3 sequence: CASSLGGGSQGGKLFF. The CDR3 DNA follows: TGTGCCAGCAGCTTGGGGGGGGGATCTCAAGGCGGAAAACTGTTTTTT. This chain connects TRBV5-6 to TRBJ1-4; D perhaps matches TRBD1 (5 bases). V was trimmed by 0 bases and J by 10 bases, leaving 19 bases between them. CDR1 and CDR2 from the germline V gene are SGHDT and YYEEEE. The CDR3 sequence is 16 residues long.

This chain connects TRBV4-1 to TRBJ2-7, with 7 bases that match TRBD1. The CDR3 sequence is 16 residues long. The junction had 14 bases not matched to a gene; V was cut back by 4 bases and J by 5 bases. CDR1 is MGHRA, CDR2 YSYEKL, per germline. The CDR3 DNA is TGCGCCAGCAGCCCCGAACAGGGGAGTAACGGGCACGAGCAGTACGTC. It is translated as CASSPEQGSNGHEQYV.

J is TRBJ1-1 and V is TRBV11-2; tentatively, D is TRBD1 (5 bases). The germline V gene encodes CDR1 SGHAT and CDR2 FQNNGV. Deletions cut 1 base from V and 0 bases from J, with 12 bases between. The CDR3 length is 16 residues. The CDR3 coding sequence is TGTGCCAGCAGCTTAGTAGTAGGCAGGGTGAACACTGAAGCTTTCTTT. This encodes CASSLVVGRVNTEAFF.

Points on this clone: A junction boundary mismatches the germline segment, possibly from a read error. The identical CDR3 is also encoded by other nucleotide sequences in the sample. The chain joins TRBV5-4 to TRBJ1-1, with D unresolved. There are 13 residues in the CDR3. The germline CDR1 and CDR2 sequences are SGHNT and YYREEE (reference sequence). CDR3 residues: CASSLLENTEAFF. The CDR3 DNA reads TGTGCCAGTAGCTTACTCGAGAACACTGAAGCTTTCTTT.

The V gene is TRBV7-9, the J gene TRBJ1-1; TRBD1 aligns across 9 bases. The CDR3 is 16 residues long. Germline loops: CDR1 SEHNR, CDR2 FQNEAQ (reference sequence). Germline trimming cut 3 bases from V and 5 bases from J; bases unmatched to any gene: 10. CDR3: CASSLIQGARGTEAFF. CDR3 sequence (DNA): TGTGCCAGCAGCTTGATACAGGGGGCCCGGGGGACTGAAGCTTTCTTT.

V and J are TRBV6-5 and TRBJ1-5; a possible D gene is TRBD1 (5 bases). The germline gives CDR1 MNHEY, CDR2 SVGAGI. This CDR3 is 15 amino acids long. The V and J ends lost 6 bases and 0 bases respectively, with 12 bases between them. This chain's CDR3 is CASRETEDSNQPQHF. In DNA, the CDR3 is TGTGCCAGCAGGGAGACAGAAGATAGCAATCAGCCCCAGCATTTT.

This clone was found once. CDR3: CASSLRTGGSELFF. CDR3 DNA sequence: TGTGCCAGCAGCTTGAGGACAGGGGGGTCGGAGCTGTTTTTT. V gene TRBV5-4 combines with J gene TRBJ2-2; 10 positions match TRBD1. With V trimmed by 1 base and J by 10 bases, 4 bases remained unmatched. Germline V gene sequence: CDR1 SGHNT, CDR2 YYREEE (reference sequence). The CDR3 contains 14 residues.

V gene TRBV11-2 combines with J gene TRBJ2-7, with 8 bases fitting TRBD2. V gave up 0 bases and J gave up 10 bases; unmatched junction bases: 5. Germline CDR1 and CDR2: SGHAT and FQNNGV. This CDR3 is 13 amino acids long. CDR3 in DNA: TGTGCCAGCAGCTTAGATTTGGGACTAGATCAGTACTTC. This gives the protein CASSLDLGLDQYF.

The genes are TRBV7-9 and TRBJ2-1, with 8 bases lining up with TRBD2. The V gene end was trimmed by 4 bases and the J gene end by 4 bases; junction bases not matched to a gene: 6. CDR3 size: 15 residues. CDR1 is SEHNR, CDR2 FQNEAQ, per germline (reference sequence). CDR3 DNA sequence: TGTGCCAGCAGCTCGGGGGGGCTGTCGTACAATGAGCAGTTCTTC. Amino acids: CASSSGGLSYNEQFF.